This T cell receptor beta chain came from a study of T cell responses to AZD1222 COVID-19 vaccine. The germline gives CDR1 SQVTM, CDR2 ANQGSEA. J was trimmed by 4 bases and V by 7 bases; bases with no gene match: 3. This CDR3 is built from 13 residues. Some clones are missing from TCRdb's copy, which holds only in-frame ones; the method was immunoSEQ multiplex PCR. This table holds 86,000 or so clones, about nine tenths found once. The TCR sequence derives from an adult in good health. The chain recombines TRBV29-1 with TRBJ2-1; 11 nucleotides agree with TRBD2. The material sequenced was peripheral blood, taken on day 0 of AZD1222 vaccination. The DNA for the CDR3 is TGCAGCGCGCGGACTAGCGGGTACAATGAGCAGTTCTTC. It yields the protein CSARTSGYNEQFF.